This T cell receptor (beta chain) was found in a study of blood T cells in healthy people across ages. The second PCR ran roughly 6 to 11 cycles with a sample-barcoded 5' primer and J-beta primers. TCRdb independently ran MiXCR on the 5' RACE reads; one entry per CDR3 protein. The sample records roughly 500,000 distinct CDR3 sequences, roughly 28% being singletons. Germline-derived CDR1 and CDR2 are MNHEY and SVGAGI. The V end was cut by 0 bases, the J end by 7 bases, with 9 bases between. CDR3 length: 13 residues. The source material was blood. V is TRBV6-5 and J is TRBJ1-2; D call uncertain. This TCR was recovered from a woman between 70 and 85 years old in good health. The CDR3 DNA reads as TGTGCCAGCAGTTACTCATTAGCGGGTGGCTACACCTTC. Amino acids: CASSYSLAGGYTF.